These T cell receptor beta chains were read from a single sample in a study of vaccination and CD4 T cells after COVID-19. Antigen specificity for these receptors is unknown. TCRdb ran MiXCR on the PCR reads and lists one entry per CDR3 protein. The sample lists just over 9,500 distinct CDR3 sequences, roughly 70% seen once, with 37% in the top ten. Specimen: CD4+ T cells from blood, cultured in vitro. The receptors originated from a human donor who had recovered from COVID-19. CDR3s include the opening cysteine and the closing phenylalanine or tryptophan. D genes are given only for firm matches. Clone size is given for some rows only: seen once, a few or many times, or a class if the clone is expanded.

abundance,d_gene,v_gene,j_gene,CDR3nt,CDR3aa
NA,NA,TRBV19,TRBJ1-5,TGTGCCAGTAGCACGGAGCTAGCCCAGCATTTT,CASSTELAQHF
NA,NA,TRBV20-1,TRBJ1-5,TGCAGTGCTATCCCCCCCGGTCAGCCCCAGCATTTT,CSAIPPGQPQHF
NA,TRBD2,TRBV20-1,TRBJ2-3,TGCAGTGCTCCAGGGGATAGCGGGGGGGGCACAGATACGCAGTATTTT,CSAPGDSGGGTDTQYF
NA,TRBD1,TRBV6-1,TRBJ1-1,TGTGCCAGCAGAACCGGGACAGGGTTTACCACTGAAGCTTTCTTT,CASRTGTGFTTEAFF
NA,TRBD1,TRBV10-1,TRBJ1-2,TGCGCCAGCAGAGCGACAGGGGATGGCTACACCTTC,CASRATGDGYTF
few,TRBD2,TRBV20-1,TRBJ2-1,TGCAGTGCACCCTCCCCTCAGCGGGGGGACAATGAGCAGTTCTTC,CSAPSPQRGDNEQFF
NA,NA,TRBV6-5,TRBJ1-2,TGTGCCAGCAGTTACAAGGCTAACTATGGCTACACCTTC,CASSYKANYGYTF
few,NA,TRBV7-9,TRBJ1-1,TGTGCCAGCAGCGTCCGAGGGGGAGGGAACACTGAAGCTTTCTTT,CASSVRGGGNTEAFF
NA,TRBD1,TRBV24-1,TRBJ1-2,TGTGCCACCAGTGGGACAGGGTTCTCTGGCTACACCTTC,CATSGTGFSGYTF
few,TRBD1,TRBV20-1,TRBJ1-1,TGCAGTGCTTCACAGGGGAAATCTGAAGCTTTCTTT,CSASQGKSEAFF
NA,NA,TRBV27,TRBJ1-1,TGTGCCAGCAGTTTATCGGTGGGCAACACTGAAGCTTTCTTT,CASSLSVGNTEAFF
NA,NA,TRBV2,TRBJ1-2,TGTGCCAGCAGGGAGGGGGATAGTGGCTACACCTTC,CASREGDSGYTF
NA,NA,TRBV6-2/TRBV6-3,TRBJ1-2,TGTGCCAGCACTCAGCGGGCAAGAAGCCTACCCGGCTATGGCTACACCTTC,CASTQRARSLPGYGYTF
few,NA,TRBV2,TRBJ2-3,TGTGCCAGCAGTGATAGAGATACGCAGTATTTT,CASSDRDTQYF